These 32 T cell receptor beta chains were sequenced from one sample in a study of immune cell composition in non-small cell lung cancer. Normal lung was sampled as far from the tumour as possible, at least 3 cm. Using immunoSEQ multiplex PCR, the repertoire was profiled, and TCRdb retains in-frame clones only, with some absent. The table records some 6,600 clones, 82% of them present only once. Sample: non-adjacent lung tissue. These receptors originate from a human donor with non-small cell lung cancer.

The chain is built from TRBV7-2 and TRBJ1-4; D gene uncertain. Deletions cut 2 bases from V and 0 bases from J, with 7 bases between. CDR3 length equals 15 residues. Germline CDR1 is SGHTA and CDR2 is FQGNSA. This CDR3 reads CASSLSQATNEKLFF. The CDR3, as DNA: TGTGCCAGCAGCTTAAGTCAGGCAACTAATGAAAAACTGTTTTTT. Based on the CDR3 plus reference TRBV7-2 and TRBJ1-4, the full variable domain is GAGVSQSPSNKVTEKGKDVELRCDPISGHTALYWYRQSLGQGLEFLIYFQGNSAPDKSGLPSDRFSAERTGGSVSTLTIQRTQQEDSAVYLCASSLSQATNEKLFFGSGTQLSVL.

This chain uses TRBV7-2 with TRBJ2-5; a possible D gene is TRBD2 (5 bases). CDR1 is SGHTA and CDR2 is FQGNSA in the germline V gene. CDR3 size: 16 residues. Trimming shortened V by 2 bases and J by 5 bases, and 18 bases separated the two germline ends. CDR3 in DNA: TGTGCCAGCAGCTTAAGCCCCGGTGGAGGCTTTGAGACCCAGTACTTC. This sequence encodes CASSLSPGGGFETQYF.

J is TRBJ2-6 and V is TRBV7-9; D gene unclear. Germline CDR1 SEHNR, CDR2 FQNEAQ (reference sequence). V dropped 3 bases and J dropped 0 bases, with 6 bases sitting between them. The CDR3 has 15 residues. CDR3 sequence (DNA): TGTGCCAGCAGCTTGTTCCTCTCTGGGGCCAACGTCCTGACTTTC. Translation gives CASSLFLSGANVLTF.

This sequence joins TRBV11-2 and TRBJ1-1; 7 nucleotides agree with TRBD1. From germline, CDR1 is SGHAT and CDR2 FQNNGV. Trimming at V came to 3 bases and at J to 2 bases, leaving 6 bases not matched to a gene. The CDR3 has 15 residues. The CDR3 DNA reads TGTGCCAGCAGCTTGGATGGGACAGATAACACTGAAGCTTTCTTT. This encodes CASSLDGTDNTEAFF.

This chain's CDR3 is CASSLDPRSSYNEQFF. In DNA form, the CDR3 reads TGCGCCAGCAGCCTCGACCCTAGGAGCTCCTACAATGAGCAGTTCTTC. The chain combines TRBV4-3 with TRBJ2-1; D is undetermined. The CDR3 is 16 amino acids. V shed 4 bases and J shed 0 bases, with 13 bases lying between them. Per germline, CDR1 LGHNA and CDR2 YSLEER.

The gene calls are TRBV5-1 and TRBJ1-3; a possible D gene is TRBD1 (6 bases). CDR1 is SGHRS and CDR2 is YFSETQ in the germline V gene. The CDR3 contains 14 residues. V lost 1 base and J 4 bases, leaving 9 bases between the germline ends. In DNA form, the CDR3 reads TGCGCCAGCAGCTTGAAGGGGGAAGGAAACACCATATATTTT. It codes for CASSLKGEGNTIYF.

This clone was observed a single time. This chain joins TRBV29-1 and TRBJ2-7; D is ambiguous. The germline gives CDR1 SQVTM, CDR2 ANQGSEA. CDR3 length: 12 residues. Trimming left V 6 bases short and J 0 bases short, with 9 bases between. The CDR3 region has the DNA TGCAGCGTGGTCACGAGCTCCTACGAGCAGTACTTC. Protein: CSVVTSSYEQYF.

The V and J genes are TRBV14 and TRBJ2-3; maybe TRBD2 (6 bases). The V end was cut by 4 bases, the J end by 1 base, with 15 bases between. The CDR3 sequence is 16 residues long. Germline V gene sequence: CDR1 SGHDN, CDR2 FVKESK. The CDR3 sequence is CASSPPRRVGTDTQYF. DNA for the CDR3: TGTGCCAGCAGCCCCCCGAGGAGGGTTGGCACAGATACGCAGTATTTT.

This clone was picked up one time. The chain has TRBV2 and TRBJ2-2, with 9 nucleotides matching TRBD2. Trimming cost V 4 bases and J 6 bases; bases outside gene matches: 9. The CDR3 covers 16 residues. The V gene's germline CDR1 is SNHLY and CDR2 FYNNEI. The CDR3, as DNA: TGTGCCAGCAGTGCGGGACTAGCTGTTAGCTCCGGGGAGCTGTTTTTT. Translating gives CASSAGLAVSSGELFF.

The chain couples TRBV7-8 to TRBJ2-2; 8 bases are a match to TRBD1. The CDR3 extends over 17 amino acids. The V and J ends lost 1 base and 3 bases, in that order; junction bases with no gene match: 7. Germline CDR1 reads SGHVS; CDR2 reads FQNEAQ. The CDR3 coding sequence is TGTGCCAGCAGCTTAGGCCCAGACAGGGGTTACACCGGGGAGCTGTTTTTT. This codes for CASSLGPDRGYTGELFF.

This sequence joins TRBV2 and TRBJ2-3; 8 nucleotides match TRBD2. V trimming: 4 bases; J trimming: 1 base; junction bases outside the gene matches: 7. There are 16 residues in the CDR3. Germline V gene lookup returns CDR1 SNHLY and CDR2 FYNNEI. CDR3 in DNA: TGTGCCAGCAGTGGTGGCGGGGGGATTGGCACAGATACGCAGTATTTT. Translating gives CASSGGGGIGTDTQYF.

The chain has TRBV19 and TRBJ2-7, with 8 nucleotides matching TRBD1. With V trimmed by 4 bases and J by 1 base, 3 bases remained unmatched. The CDR3 is 14 residues long. Germline-derived CDR1 and CDR2 are LNHDA and SQIVND (reference sequence). The CDR3 protein is CASSTGQGSYEQYF. The CDR3 DNA is TGTGCCAGTAGTACCGGACAGGGATCCTACGAGCAGTACTTC.

The chain couples TRBV19 to TRBJ1-1; 9 nucleotides match TRBD1. CDR1 is LNHDA and CDR2 is SQIVND in the germline V gene (reference sequence). The V gene end was trimmed by 4 bases and the J gene end by 4 bases; junction bases not matched to a gene: 4. The length of the CDR3 is 14 residues. The CDR3 DNA reads as TGTGCCAGTAGTAGTACAGGGGGCGGCACTGAAGCTTTCTTT. Amino acid sequence: CASSSTGGGTEAFF.

The chain carries TRBV9 and TRBJ2-2, with 9 nucleotides matching TRBD2. After removal of 2 bases from V and 2 bases from J, the junction contained 4 bases not matched to a gene. Per germline, CDR1 SGDLS and CDR2 YYNGEE. The length of the CDR3 is 16 residues. CDR3 DNA: TGTGCCAGCAGCGTTCGACTAGCGGAAAACACCGGGGAGCTGTTTTTT. Translation gives CASSVRLAENTGELFF. Full variable domain (missing parts from reference TRBV9 and TRBJ2-2): DSGVTQTPKHLITATGQRVTLRCSPRSGDLSVYWYQQSLDQGLQFLIQYYNGEERAKGNILERFSAQQFPDLHSELNLSSLELGDSALYFCASSVRLAENTGELFFGEGSRLTVL.

This clone was observed a single time. The chain is built from TRBV2 and TRBJ2-7; D not resolved. The germline CDR1 and CDR2 sequences are SNHLY and FYNNEI. The CDR3 loop spans 14 amino acids. Between the trimmed V and J ends, which lost 2 bases and 3 bases, there was a span of 11 bases. Here the CDR3 DNA reads TGTGCCAGCAGTGAACTAGGAACCTACTACGAGCAGTACTTC. Protein product: CASSELGTYYEQYF.

This chain connects TRBV28 to TRBJ2-3; possible D gene TRBD2, 5 bases. The CDR3 covers 14 residues. Germline V lookup: CDR1 MDHEN, CDR2 SYDVKM. Trimming took 7 bases from V and 7 from J, leaving 18 bases between them. CDR3 sequence reads: CASTPAAAGYTQYF. Written as DNA, the CDR3 is TGTGCCAGCACCCCGGCGGCGGCGGGCTATACGCAGTATTTT.

This chain joins TRBV5-1 and TRBJ1-1; D remains ambiguous. From germline, CDR1 is SGHRS and CDR2 YFSETQ. The CDR3 has 16 residues. Trimming left V 3 bases short and J 5 bases short, with 20 bases between. CDR3 sequence: CASSSSTLLGRTEAFF. The CDR3 DNA follows: TGCGCCAGCAGCTCGTCGACTTTACTAGGGAGGACTGAAGCTTTCTTT.

The chain links TRBV9 to TRBJ2-2; a possible D gene is TRBD2 (5 bases). Trimming left V 0 bases short and J 0 bases short, with 9 bases between. The CDR3 totals 16 residues. Looked up from germline, CDR1 is SGDLS and CDR2 is YYNGEE. The CDR3, as DNA: TGTGCCAGCAGCGTAGAACCGGGGACGAACACCGGGGAGCTGTTTTTT. Translating it yields CASSVEPGTNTGELFF.

V and J are TRBV11-2 and TRBJ2-1; possible D gene TRBD2, 5 bases. From germline, CDR1 is SGHAT and CDR2 FQNNGV. The CDR3 is 15 residues long. The V end was cut by 5 bases, the J end by 2 bases, with 13 bases between. CDR3 sequence (DNA): TGTGCCAGCAGCGGTGAGGGAGTGACCTACAATGAGCAGTTCTTC. Its translation is CASSGEGVTYNEQFF.

V gene TRBV28 combines with J gene TRBJ1-1; the D gene is possibly TRBD1 (5 bases). V lost 8 bases and J 6 bases, leaving 28 bases between the germline ends. Germline-derived CDR1 and CDR2 are MDHEN and SYDVKM. The CDR3 has 17 residues. As DNA, the CDR3 is TGTGCCAGCTCGGGGGGGAAGGAGGGTCGCAGGGTCGCTGAAGCTTTCTTT. Its translation is CASSGGKEGRRVAEAFF.

This clone was seen only once. V is TRBV7-2 and J is TRBJ2-7; 7 bases agree with TRBD1. Germline trimming cut 5 bases from V and 0 bases from J; bases unmatched to any gene: 13. Germline lookup yields CDR1 SGHTA and CDR2 FQGNSA. The CDR3 is made up of 17 amino acids. The CDR3, as DNA: TGTGCCAGCAGCCCAAGGGGGCGGCACCTGCCCTCCTACGAGCAGTACTTC. Protein: CASSPRGRHLPSYEQYF. Full variable domain (rest looked up from reference TRBV7-2 and TRBJ2-7): GAGVSQSPSNKVTEKGKDVELRCDPISGHTALYWYRQSLGQGLEFLIYFQGNSAPDKSGLPSDRFSAERTGGSVSTLTIQRTQQEDSAVYLCASSPRGRHLPSYEQYFGPGTRLTVT.

The chain carries TRBV9 and TRBJ2-5; possibly TRBD2 for D (6 bases). From germline, CDR1 is SGDLS and CDR2 YYNGEE. CDR3 size: 14 residues. V gave up 1 base and J gave up 4 bases, with 11 bases separating them. The CDR3 nucleotides are TGTGCCAGCAGCGTAAACACGGGAGTAGAGACCCAGTACTTC. This codes for CASSVNTGVETQYF.

This clone appeared once. The chain uses TRBV29-1 and TRBJ2-5; D is possibly TRBD1 (5 bases). The CDR3 consists of 12 residues. Trimming stripped 4 bases from V and 5 bases from J, with 11 bases between. The germline CDR1 and CDR2 sequences are SQVTM and ANQGSEA. DNA for the CDR3: TGCAGCGTTGTAGGGGTGGGTGAGACCCAGTACTTC. It codes for CSVVGVGETQYF.

This clone was seen only a few times. The rearrangement joins TRBV15 to TRBJ2-1; 13 positions agree with TRBD2. V shed 5 bases, J shed 8 bases, and the junction held 6 bases outside the gene matches. Germline CDR1 is LNHNV and CDR2 is YYDKDF (reference sequence). This CDR3 region has 15 residues. CDR3 region: CATSRGLAGVDEQFF. The CDR3 DNA follows: TGTGCCACCAGCCGTGGACTAGCGGGAGTGGATGAGCAGTTCTTC.

The chain recombines TRBV21-1 with TRBJ1-5. TRBV21-1 is flagged as a pseudogene. The CDR3 length is 18 residues. CDR3 in DNA: TGTGCCAGCAGCCCTAGAGGAGTCTTGAGTGACAGCAATCAGCCCCAGCATTTT. Encoded protein: CASSPRGVLSDSNQPQHF.

By sample share, this clone is medium-sized. The chain uses TRBV6-5 and TRBJ1-2; D is undetermined. From germline, CDR1 is MNHEY and CDR2 SVGAGI. This CDR3 region has 14 residues. Between the trimmed V and J ends, which lost 6 bases and 7 bases, there was a span of 18 bases. The CDR3 here is CASSRTRRTVGYTF. The CDR3 nucleotides read TGTGCCAGCAGCCGTACGCGGAGGACGGTTGGCTACACCTTC.

The chain employs TRBV7-6 and TRBJ2-3; 12 bases map to TRBD2. The CDR3 is made up of 17 amino acids. Trimming cost V 5 bases and J 2 bases; bases outside gene matches: 8. Per the germline V gene, CDR1 is SGHVS and CDR2 is FNYEAQ. CDR3 sequence reads: CASSPRLAGEITDTQYF. Written as DNA, the CDR3 is TGTGCCAGCAGCCCACGACTAGCGGGAGAGATCACAGATACGCAGTATTTT.

This clone was seen a few times. The chain joins TRBV29-1 to TRBJ2-2; 15 positions match TRBD2. J lost 4 bases, V lost 7 bases, and 13 bases had no gene match. CDR1 and CDR2 (germline): SQVTM, ANQGSEA. The CDR3 sequence is 18 residues long. The CDR3 spells CSASGTSGRILGTGELFF. CDR3 in DNA: TGCAGCGCGTCCGGGACTAGCGGGAGGATCCTCGGCACCGGGGAGCTGTTTTTT.

The chain combines TRBV11-3 with TRBJ1-4; D is unresolved. Germline-derived CDR1 and CDR2 are SGHNT and YENEEA. Trimming shortened V by 1 base and J by 14 bases, and 14 bases separated the two germline ends. The CDR3 has 13 amino acids. The CDR3 region has the DNA TGTGCCAGCAGCTTAGGTACAGTCCTCCTCCTGTTTTTT. Translation gives CASSLGTVLLLFF. Variable domain in full (rest from reference TRBV11-3 and TRBJ1-4): EAGVVQSPRYKIIEKKQPVAFWCNPISGHNTLYWYLQNLGQGPELLIRYENEEAVDDSQLPKDRFSAERLKGVDSTLKIQPAELGDSAVYLCASSLGTVLLLFFGSGTQLSVL.

The CDR3 sequence is CSVVPSGGNIQYF. DNA for the CDR3: TGCAGCGTTGTTCCTAGCGGGGGGAACATTCAGTACTTC. The chain is built from TRBV29-1 and TRBJ2-4, with 11 bases matching TRBD2. Unmatched junction bases numbered 3, after V lost 4 bases and J lost 7 bases. Germline V gene sequence: CDR1 SQVTM, CDR2 ANQGSEA. This CDR3 has 13 amino acids.

This sequence joins TRBV9 and TRBJ1-2, with D unclear. The germline V and J ends were trimmed by 0 bases and 8 bases, with 14 bases remaining between them. Germline values: CDR1 SGDLS, CDR2 YYNGEE. The CDR3 spans 14 residues. CDR3 DNA sequence: TGTGCCAGCAGCGTAGGATTACGCGGCGGAGGCTACACCTTC. Amino acid sequence: CASSVGLRGGGYTF.

The gene calls are TRBV4-3 and TRBJ1-2; TRBD1 matches 7 bases. Trimming took 2 bases from V and 8 from J; bases not matched to a gene: 8. CDR3 length: 14 residues. Germline V gene sequence: CDR1 LGHNA, CDR2 YSLEER. CDR3 sequence (DNA): TGCGCCAGCAGCCAACCGGACAGGACGGGAGGCTACACCTTC. It specifies CASSQPDRTGGYTF.